These T cell receptor beta chains were read from a single sample in a study of CD8 T cells in ankylosing spondylitis. In TCRdb, the 5' RACE reads were re-called with MiXCR into one record per CDR3 protein. Of roughly 700,000 distinct CDR3 sequences detected, around a fifth appear once; the ten largest clones hold 15% to 20%. The sample comprised blood, either unsorted or a sorted T cell fraction (not recorded which). These receptors came from a male donor with ankylosing spondylitis. Each CDR3 is given with its conserved first and last residue. Some rows mark clone size as missing; the rest say once, few, many or name a class of expanded clone.

abundance | v_gene | CDR3aa
. | TRBV2 | CASRSTGTGVETQYF
. | TRBV28 | CASSPGGFPINYGYTF
many | TRBV29-1 | CSVDGGKQETQYF
. | TRBV2 | CASNIAQHQPQHF
. | TRBV6-1 | CATLRQGLGEQYF
. | TRBV3-1 | CASSQDPSPGLAKNIQYF
many | TRBV24-1 | CATSDDRGASFTKDTQYF
. | TRBV29-1 | CSVESGDSYEQYF
once | TRBV5-1 | CASSLRASGAGEQFF
. | TRBV3-1 | CASSQDLGIGEQYF
many | TRBV20-1 | CSARMGYEQYF
few | TRBV20-1 | CSASIQGMNTEAFF
. | TRBV5-1 | CASSWDLNYGYTF
few | TRBV25-1 | CASSDLTGNPYEQYF
few | TRBV5-6 | CASSLGDIQETQYF
few | TRBV7-8 | CASSLQTASSGNTIYF
. | TRBV6-2/TRBV6-3 | CASSFPQGASSEAFF
. | TRBV5-6 | CASSWGNSNQPQHF
. | TRBV5-1 | CATRPLAGVWTDTQYF
few | TRBV20-1 | CSARDPRDFPSYEQYF
. | TRBV7-9 | CASSYARLF
few | TRBV20-1 | CSARWDKGSYEQYF
. | TRBV9 | CASSVFGQQETQYF
. | TRBV29-1 | CSVDRPDTQYF
. | TRBV28 | CASSLRGFSSYEQYF
. | TRBV5-5 | CASSLPEDMPQAFF
. | TRBV10-3 | CATAPSGGGNTIYF
few | TRBV6-5 | CASSYRGDGSNYGYTF
. | TRBV4-2 | CASSQKGLTDTQYF
few | TRBV7-9 | CASSSTESYNSPLHF
few | TRBV12-3/TRBV12-4 | CASRDTERPPDTQYF
. | TRBV5-6 | CASSLGGIPTDTQYF
. | TRBV20-1 | CSASASGRVYNEQFF
few | TRBV20-1 | CSARTSVYEQYF
. | TRBV9 | CASSAGRPTDTQYF
few | TRBV7-2 | CASSSAGGRTEAFF
few | TRBV6-2/TRBV6-3 | CASSYSSGRSSSTDTQYF
. | TRBV7-9 | CASSPTIGEQYF
once | TRBV3-1 | CASSSQGAGGQPQHF
many | TRBV29-1 | CSPRDSTDTQYF
few | TRBV12-3/TRBV12-4 | CASSSRLQGRAPLHF